This T cell receptor beta chain was observed in a study of T cell changes during pregnancy in multiple sclerosis (dated by TCRdb to about 2019). Turning to the overall study: Changes in the T cell repertoire over the course of pregnancy were examined in this study in women with multiple sclerosis.

Worth noting for this clone: Its cognate antigen has yet to be identified. Per-base quality was not reported, and no clone a single base away is much larger than it.

Per the germline V gene (reference sequence), LNHDA is the CDR1 and SQIVND is the CDR2. The CDR3 runs 15 amino acids, cysteine and phenylalanine included. Only the CDR3 portion is preserved as DNA: 45 bases, with reading frame beginning at the first base. V loses 1 base at its end and J loses 7 bases; junction bases beyond the gene matches: 5. Libraries came from the immunoSEQ multiplex PCR assay. TCRdb carries this immuneACCESS record with in-frame sequences only. Its versions omit some clonotypes, under half of them owing to an unresolved V gene in the studies checked, with the rest unexplained. This sample has tens of thousands of clones in its table, and about 91% of those were observed once. The ten largest clones represent 0.29% of the sample.

This sample comprised CD4+ T cells from peripheral blood mononuclear cells, obtained in the third trimester of pregnancy. This receptor chain uses TRBV19 and TRBJ1-5; 9 bases in between match TRBD1. This clonotype originated in a female donor in good health, enrolled as a control in a pregnancy study. The CDR3 protein: CASSIAGQGLQPQHF. The nucleotides read TGTGCCAGTAGTATAGCGGGACAGGGTCTCCAGCCCCAGCATTTT.